What follows are 30 T cell receptor beta chains derived from one specimen sequenced in a study of blood T cell repertoires in COVID-19. Only in-frame clones appear in the TCRdb table, and some are missing; sequencing was by immunoSEQ multiplex PCR. The sample lists over 250,000 clones, approximately 78% occurring once. Sequenced material: PBMCs or T cells enriched from blood (not recorded which). The receptor set was obtained from a man aged 40-49 years who had been exposed to COVID-19.

The CDR3 protein is CASSLGPRSYNEQFF. The CDR3 bases are TGCGCCAGCAGCTTGGGCCCTCGGAGCTACAATGAGCAGTTCTTC. The chain combines TRBV5-1 with TRBJ2-1; no clear D. Germline CDR1 reads SGHRS; CDR2 reads YFSETQ. CDR3 length equals 15 residues. The V and J ends lost 0 bases and 3 bases respectively, with 10 bases between them.

The J gene is TRBJ2-5, the V gene TRBV11-3; D possibly corresponds to TRBD2 (6 bases). The CDR3 length is 15 residues. With 3 bases removed from V and 4 bases from J, the gap between germline ends came to 15 bases. Germline V gene sequence: CDR1 SGHNT, CDR2 YENEEA. The CDR3 nucleotides are TGTGCCAGCAGCTTCGAGACGGACTACCTAGAGACCCAGTACTTC. This sequence encodes CASSFETDYLETQYF.

V is TRBV6-5 and J is TRBJ2-7; 8 positions match TRBD1. With V trimmed by 7 bases and J by 3 bases, 8 bases remained unmatched. Germline values: CDR1 MNHEY, CDR2 SVGAGI. The CDR3 extends over 14 amino acids. The CDR3 spells CASNQQGEVYEQYF. CDR3 nucleotide sequence: TGTGCCAGCAACCAACAGGGGGAAGTCTACGAGCAGTACTTC.

Concerning this clone itself: One end of the junction is discordant with germline, which a read error may explain. This chain connects TRBV15 to TRBJ2-5; possible D gene TRBD2, 6 bases. This CDR3 has 16 amino acids. CDR1 LNHNV and CDR2 YYDKDF come from the germline V gene (reference sequence). The CDR3 sequence: CATSRQVSRDQGTQYF. CDR3 in DNA: TGTGCCACCAGCAGACAAGTTTCGCGGGACCAAGGGACCCAGTACTTC.

This clone was recorded once. The genes are TRBV6-1 and TRBJ2-2; a weak D match, TRBD1 (6 bases). From germline, CDR1 is MNHNS and CDR2 SASEGT. V was cut by 3 bases and J by 10 bases, with 15 bases left in between. The CDR3 length is 14 residues. The CDR3 sequence: CASSDVGAVEELFF. The CDR3 bases are TGTGCCAGCAGTGACGTGGGGGCGGTCGAGGAGCTGTTTTTT.

The CDR3 region has the DNA TGCGCCAGCAGTGAGCGAAGTGGGAGCACTGAAGCTTTCTTT. As protein: CASSERSGSTEAFF. The chain joins TRBV10-1 to TRBJ1-1; D not resolved. CDR3 length: 14 residues. V was pared by 2 bases and J by 4 bases, with 11 bases between. Germline V gives CDR1 WNHNN, CDR2 SYGVQD (reference sequence).

The chain is built from TRBV11-3 and TRBJ2-7, with 10 bases that match TRBD2. Germline values: CDR1 SGHNT, CDR2 YENEEA. J lost 3 bases, V lost 5 bases, and 7 bases had no gene match. This CDR3 region has 15 residues. The CDR3 region is CASSLPAGGVYEQYF. The DNA of the CDR3 is TGTGCCAGCAGCCTCCCAGCGGGAGGGGTCTACGAGCAGTACTTC.

This chain links TRBV6-5 with TRBJ1-2; TRBD1 aligns across 8 bases. The germline V gene encodes CDR1 MNHEY and CDR2 SVGAGI. V shed 6 bases and J 4 bases; nucleotides not matched to a gene: 7. The CDR3 length is 14 residues. The CDR3 DNA is TGTGCCAGCAGGGACCCGGGACAGGCCTATGGCTACACCTTC. Translating it yields CASRDPGQAYGYTF.

CDR3 sequence reads: CASSFTGTYEQYF. CDR3 DNA: TGTGCCAGCAGTTTTACAGGTACCTACGAGCAGTACTTC. This chain joins TRBV12-3 or TRBV12-4 and TRBJ2-7; D is possibly TRBD1 (5 bases). This CDR3 spans 13 amino acids. V lost 3 bases to trimming and J lost 2 bases, with 8 bases between them.

Comments on this clone: This sample also contains other DNA sequences that code for the same CDR3. The chain links TRBV30 to TRBJ1-2; tentative D call: TRBD1 (5 bases). The germline V gene encodes CDR1 GTSNPN and CDR2 SVGIG (reference sequence). V lost 2 bases, J lost 4 bases, and 8 bases lay in between. The CDR3 length is 12 residues. The CDR3, as DNA: TGTGCCTGGAGTCAGGGAGGCTATGGCTACACCTTC. Residues: CAWSQGGYGYTF.

This clone was seen a handful of times. The chain uses TRBV27 and TRBJ1-2; 10 nucleotides line up with TRBD1. With 6 bases clipped from V and 0 bases from J, the junction kept 7 bases outside the gene matches. The CDR3 covers 16 residues. Germline CDR1 reads MNHEY; CDR2 reads SMNVEV (reference sequence). CDR3 in DNA: TGTGCCAGCAGCACGACAGGGGGCACATCTAACTATGGCTACACCTTC. Protein product: CASSTTGGTSNYGYTF.

V and J are TRBV29-1 and TRBJ2-3; no reliable D call. Germline V lookup: CDR1 SQVTM, CDR2 ANQGSEA. Trimming removed 3 bases at V and 0 bases at J, with 13 bases between. The CDR3 extends over 15 amino acids. Written as DNA, the CDR3 is TGCAGCGTTGATCTAGTAAAGTGGAGCACAGATACGCAGTATTTT. Its translation is CSVDLVKWSTDTQYF.

The chain couples TRBV7-8 to TRBJ1-1, with unresolved D. CDR3 size: 12 residues. CDR1 and CDR2 (germline): SGHVS, FQNEAQ. The V end was cut by 11 bases, the J end by 4 bases, with 14 bases between. The DNA for the CDR3 is TGTGCCTCTAGTCCGGGGAGCACTGAAGCTTTCTTT. It translates to CASSPGSTEAFF.

This clone came up a few times. The chain combines TRBV16 with TRBJ1-1, with 10 bases lining up with TRBD1. The V and J ends lost 0 bases and 11 bases, in that order; junction bases with no gene match: 6. Germline loops: CDR1 KGHSY, CDR2 FQNENV. This CDR3 is 14 amino acids long. The CDR3 spells CASSQSTGGLGAFF. CDR3 DNA sequence: TGTGCCAGCAGCCAATCGACAGGGGGCCTGGGGGCTTTCTTT.

This chain joins TRBV5-4 and TRBJ2-3, with 8 bases lining up with TRBD2. V dropped 4 bases and J dropped 2; count of bases not matched to a gene: 6. The germline V gene encodes CDR1 SGHNT and CDR2 YYREEE (reference sequence). The length of the CDR3 is 15 residues. The CDR3 spells CASSGSGSSTDTQYF. The CDR3 DNA is TGTGCCAGCAGCGGGAGCGGGAGTTCCACAGATACGCAGTATTTT.

The chain uses TRBV29-1 and TRBJ2-5, with 7 positions matching TRBD2. V trimming: 7 bases; J trimming: 2 bases; junction bases outside the gene matches: 1. Per the germline V gene, CDR1 is SQVTM and CDR2 is ANQGSEA. The CDR3 runs 11 residues. The CDR3 nucleotides are TGCAGCGCCGGGGGGCAAGAGACCCAGTACTTC. Residues: CSAGGQETQYF. The full variable domain, in which reference TRBV29-1 and TRBJ2-5 provide the parts outside the CDR3, is SAVISQKPSRDICQRGTSLTIQCQVDSQVTMMFWYRQQPGQSLTLIATANQGSEATYESGFVIDKFPISRPNLTFSTLTVSNMSPEDSSIYLCSAGGQETQYFGPGTRLLVL.

For this clone: Other nucleotide sequences in the sample specify the same CDR3. This chain joins TRBV24-1 and TRBJ2-2, with 11 bases identical to TRBD2. In germline, CDR1 is KGHDR, CDR2 SFDVKD. V shed 9 bases, J shed 2 bases, and the junction held 1 base outside the gene matches. This CDR3 contains 14 residues. CDR3 in DNA: TGTGCCACCGGACTAGCGGGTAACACCGGGGAGCTGTTTTTT. Protein: CATGLAGNTGELFF.

The sample holds one count of this clone. The CDR3 loop reads CASSPPGAGVNEKLFF. CDR3 nucleotides: TGTGCCAGCTCACCACCGGGTGCAGGGGTAAATGAAAAACTGTTTTTT. The chain combines TRBV18 with TRBJ1-4, with D possibly being TRBD1 (6 bases). V lost 0 bases and J 5 bases, leaving 13 bases between the germline ends. The germline CDR1 and CDR2 sequences are KGHSH and LQKENI. The CDR3 consists of 16 residues.

This clone was detected a few times. The V and J genes are TRBV5-3 and TRBJ1-2; D might be TRBD1 (5 bases). TRBV5-3 is noted as an ORF with a role that remains uncertain. This CDR3 spans 11 amino acids. The V end was cut by 6 bases, the J end by 8 bases, with 11 bases between. CDR3 sequence: CARTGVEGYTF. CDR3 coding DNA: TGTGCCAGAACGGGGGTGGAAGGCTACACCTTC.

The V and J genes are TRBV3-1 (or the pseudogene TRBV3-2) and TRBJ2-1, with 10 bases aligning to TRBD2. The germline CDR1 and CDR2 sequences are LGHDT and YNNKEL (reference sequence). Trimming removed 4 bases from V and 2 bases from J; junction bases left unmatched: 2. The CDR3 has 15 residues. The CDR3 coding sequence is TGTGCCAGCAGCCGTAGCGGGAGGCCCTACAATGAGCAGTTCTTC. Translation gives CASSRSGRPYNEQFF.

The sample holds one count of this clone. The V gene is TRBV2, the J gene TRBJ1-1; tentatively, D is TRBD1 (6 bases). Germline V lookup: CDR1 SNHLY, CDR2 FYNNEI. The CDR3 is 14 amino acids. Trimming took 7 bases from V and 1 from J, leaving 13 bases between them. The CDR3 coding sequence is TGTGCCAGCAAAAAGGACAGTTCGAACACTGAAGCTTTCTTT. Translating gives CASKKDSSNTEAFF. The entire variable domain, with the rest obtained from reference TRBV2 and TRBJ1-1, is as follows: EPEVTQTPSHQVTQMGQEVILRCVPISNHLYFYWYRQILGQKVEFLVSFYNNEISEKSEIFDDQFSVERPDGSNFTLKIRSTKLEDSAMYFCASKKDSSNTEAFFGQGTRLTVV.

V usage is TRBV6-5 and J usage is TRBJ2-7, with 8 bases fitting TRBD2. The trim removed 5 bases at V and 3 bases at J, leaving 9 bases unmatched. The germline CDR1 and CDR2 sequences are MNHEY and SVGAGI. The CDR3 has 15 amino acids. The CDR3 region is CASSQIAGIGYEQYF. DNA of the CDR3: TGTGCCAGCAGTCAGATAGCGGGAATAGGCTACGAGCAGTACTTC.

This chain connects TRBV12-3 or TRBV12-4 to TRBJ2-7, with 7 bases matching TRBD1. The trim removed 6 bases at V and 9 bases at J, leaving 11 bases unmatched. The length of the CDR3 is 13 residues. This CDR3 reads CASSPGQNIGQYF. CDR3 bases: TGTGCCAGCAGCCCGGGACAGAATATAGGGCAGTACTTC.

The chain couples TRBV11-3 to TRBJ1-1; TRBD1 is a possible D gene (6 bases). Germline V gene data show CDR1 as SGHNT and CDR2 as YENEEA. The V gene lost 1 base and the J gene lost 7 bases, with 13 bases spanning the gap. The CDR3 spans 14 residues. This CDR3 is CASSLGGDRREAFF. The CDR3 DNA reads as TGTGCCAGCAGCTTAGGCGGTGACAGGCGTGAAGCTTTCTTT.

This clone appeared many times. The chain has TRBV16 and TRBJ1-2; 8 bases are a match to TRBD1. The V and J ends lost 4 bases and 3 bases, in that order; junction bases with no gene match: 10. This CDR3 spans 16 amino acids. The germline CDR1 and CDR2 sequences are KGHSY and FQNENV. For the CDR3, the DNA is TGTGCCAGCAGCCCCCTGAGGACAGGGAGGTACTATGGCTACACCTTC. The encoded protein is CASSPLRTGRYYGYTF.

The chain links TRBV20-1 to TRBJ2-7; TRBD1 matches at 7 bases. Germline CDR1 and CDR2: DFQATT and SNEGSKA (reference sequence). With V trimmed by 3 bases and J by 2 bases, 10 bases remained unmatched. The CDR3 runs 15 residues. The CDR3 DNA reads as TGCAGTGCTAGTTCCGTTGGGACAGAACCCTACGAGCAGTACTTC. It yields the protein CSASSVGTEPYEQYF.

This chain links TRBV15 with TRBJ1-1, with TRBD1 identical over 10 bases. Germline trimming cut 11 bases from V and 4 bases from J; bases unmatched to any gene: 13. The CDR3 contains 15 residues. CDR1 and CDR2 from the germline V gene are LNHNV and YYDKDF (reference sequence). CDR3 in amino acids: CAVMTGGFLGTEAFF. The CDR3, as DNA: TGTGCCGTCATGACAGGGGGCTTTTTAGGCACTGAAGCTTTCTTT.

The rearrangement joins TRBV9 to TRBJ2-1; D possibly corresponds to TRBD1 (6 bases). CDR1 is SGDLS, CDR2 YYNGEE, per germline. CDR3 length: 15 residues. Trimming took off 4 bases at V and 5 bases at J, with 16 bases between the two ends. In nucleotides, the CDR3 is TGTGCCAGCAGCACCCGGGACAAGGGAAACAATGAGCAGTTCTTC. This translates into CASSTRDKGNNEQFF.

The V gene is TRBV2, the J gene TRBJ1-5, with TRBD1 matching over 10 bases. Germline loops: CDR1 SNHLY, CDR2 FYNNEI. Trimming cost V 6 bases and J 6 bases; bases outside gene matches: 8. This CDR3 is built from 15 residues. In DNA, the CDR3 is TGTGCCAGCAGAGGTGACAGGGGGCCCGGTCAGCCCCAGCATTTT. Protein: CASRGDRGPGQPQHF.

This rearrangement joins TRBV3-1 (or the pseudogene TRBV3-2) to TRBJ1-6, with no clear D. There are 14 residues in the CDR3. V was pared by 6 bases and J by 9 bases, with 15 bases between. The germline CDR1 and CDR2 sequences are LGHDT and YNNKEL (reference sequence). CDR3 in amino acids: CASRLRALSSPLHF. CDR3 nucleotides: TGTGCCAGCAGACTGAGGGCCTTGAGTTCACCCCTCCACTTT.